The next 22 T cell receptor beta chains were all read from a single sample in a study of CD8 T cells in Susac syndrome. Random hexamers were used to reverse transcribe an amount of roughly 0.45 to 1 ug RNA. One entry per CDR3 protein, called by TCRdb with MiXCR from the immunoSEQ multiplex PCR reads. The sample holds around 170,000 distinct CDR3 sequences, approximately 95% seen once. The sequencing input was CD8+ T cells from PBMCs. These TCRs come from a human donor with Susac syndrome.

This sequence joins TRBV19 and TRBJ2-1; the match to TRBD2 covers 8 bases. Trimming at V came to 1 base and at J to 7 bases, leaving 0 bases not matched to a gene. The CDR3 has 13 amino acids. Germline V gene data show CDR1 as LNHDA and CDR2 as SQIVND (reference sequence). The CDR3 sequence: CASSIGGGNEQFF. CDR3 nucleotides: TGTGCCAGTAGTATAGGCGGGGGGAATGAGCAGTTCTTC.

The chain carries TRBV5-4 and TRBJ1-2, with D unresolved. The CDR3 extends over 11 amino acids. The germline V and J ends were trimmed by 3 bases and 6 bases, with 6 bases remaining between them. CDR1 and CDR2 from the germline V gene are SGHNT and YYREEE (reference sequence). The CDR3 sequence is CASSYSDGYTF. The CDR3 DNA sequence: TGTGCCAGCAGCTACTCAGATGGCTACACCTTC.

CDR3 in DNA: TGTGCCAGCAGCGTCCTCACCGGGGAGCTGTTTTTT. Protein: CASSVLTGELFF. This chain joins TRBV9 and TRBJ2-2; D uncertain. The CDR3 extends over 12 amino acids. The V and J ends lost 2 bases and 4 bases respectively, with 3 bases between them. Germline CDR1 reads SGDLS; CDR2 reads YYNGEE.

The rearrangement joins TRBV5-6 to TRBJ2-1; D remains unclear. Germline V gives CDR1 SGHDT, CDR2 YYEEEE. V shed 0 bases and J shed 5 bases, with 6 bases lying between them. The CDR3 extends over 13 amino acids. CDR3 sequence (DNA): TGTGCCAGCAGCTTGGTGGAGCACAATGAGCAGTTCTTC. This gives the protein CASSLVEHNEQFF.

This clonotype was observed a single time. The rearrangement links TRBV27 to TRBJ2-5; 8 bases are a match to TRBD1. The CDR3 is 15 residues long. J lost 2 bases, V lost 6 bases, and 8 bases had no gene match. Germline V gene data show CDR1 as MNHEY and CDR2 as SMNVEV (reference sequence). This chain's CDR3 is CASRQNRDRQETQYF. CDR3 DNA: TGTGCCAGCAGACAAAACCGGGACAGGCAAGAGACCCAGTACTTC.

The V and J genes are TRBV21-1 and TRBJ1-1; the D call of TRBD1 is as the table states it, not checked on the DNA. TRBV21-1 is noted as a pseudogene. The CDR3 is 16 amino acids. The CDR3 DNA sequence: TGTGCCGGAAACCGGGACAGGGGAAGTTCTGGCACTGAAGCTTTCTTT. It specifies CAGNRDRGSSGTEAFF.

This chain joins TRBV4-1 and TRBJ1-6; D is unclear. The CDR3 contains 15 residues. CDR1 and CDR2 from the germline V gene are MGHRA and YSYEKL. V lost 0 bases to trimming and J lost 10 bases, with 13 bases between them. In DNA form, the CDR3 reads TGCGCCAGCAGCCAAGATGCGGGTTTAGGGTCACCCCTCCACTTT. This codes for CASSQDAGLGSPLHF.

V gene TRBV28 combines with J gene TRBJ1-1; maybe TRBD1 (5 bases). The V and J ends lost 2 bases and 1 base respectively, with 14 bases between them. Germline assignment: CDR1 MDHEN and CDR2 SYDVKM. The CDR3 runs 16 residues. CDR3 sequence reads: CASSLPRTGENTEAFF. In DNA, the CDR3 is TGTGCCAGCAGTTTACCCCGTACGGGGGAGAACACTGAAGCTTTCTTT.

This chain uses TRBV7-2 with TRBJ2-1; TRBD1 aligns across 7 bases. J lost 1 base, V lost 7 bases, and 10 bases had no gene match. This CDR3 has 16 amino acids. The V gene's germline CDR1 is SGHTA and CDR2 FQGNSA. CDR3 DNA sequence: TGTGCCAGCATCGACAACGGGACAGATTCCTACAATGAGCAGTTCTTC. Protein product: CASIDNGTDSYNEQFF.

The rearrangement joins TRBV9 to TRBJ2-7, with 9 bases aligning to TRBD2. The ends lost 3 bases at V and 0 bases at J; junction bases unmatched: 4. The CDR3 is made up of 15 amino acids. The germline V gene has CDR1 SGDLS and CDR2 YYNGEE. CDR3 DNA sequence: TGTGCCAGCAGCGCAGCGGGAGGCCACTCCTACGAGCAGTACTTC. It is translated as CASSAAGGHSYEQYF.

This clonotype was seen only once. The chain couples TRBV4-1 to TRBJ2-3, with a tentative D call TRBD2 (6 bases). V was shortened by 0 bases and J by 2 bases, with 9 bases between the two germline ends. The CDR3 consists of 15 residues. Germline CDR1 is MGHRA and CDR2 is YSYEKL. CDR3: CASSQDSSDTDTQYF. CDR3 in DNA: TGCGCCAGCAGCCAAGATTCTAGCGACACAGATACGCAGTATTTT.

The J gene is TRBJ2-1, the V gene TRBV12-3 or TRBV12-4; 12 nucleotides agree with TRBD2. The J segment lost 8 bases and the V segment lost 5 bases, leaving 10 bases of the junction unmatched. This CDR3 comprises 16 residues. In DNA, the CDR3 is TGTGCCAGCAGTCCCTCGACTAGCGGGGGATTGTATGAGCAGTTCTTC. Residues: CASSPSTSGGLYEQFF.

The chain is built from TRBV4-1 and TRBJ2-6; D remains ambiguous. Germline CDR1 and CDR2: MGHRA and YSYEKL. With 0 bases removed from V and 1 base from J, the gap between germline ends came to 10 bases. This CDR3 region has 17 residues. This CDR3 is CASSQEFSKSGANVLTF. The DNA of the CDR3 is TGCGCCAGCAGCCAAGAGTTTAGTAAGTCTGGGGCCAACGTCCTGACTTTC.

The CDR3 nucleotides are TGTGCCAGCAGCGTCGACAGGGTTTCCGGGGAGCTGTTTTTT. Amino acid sequence: CASSVDRVSGELFF. The chain has TRBV7-3 and TRBJ2-2; 7 bases match TRBD1. This CDR3 comprises 14 residues. Germline values: CDR1 SGHTA, CDR2 FQGTGA. V shed 5 bases, J shed 6 bases, and the junction held 6 bases outside the gene matches.

The chain recombines TRBV19 with TRBJ2-7, with TRBD2 matching 12 bases. The CDR3 has 15 residues. V gave up 4 bases and J gave up 3 bases; unmatched junction bases: 4. The germline gives CDR1 LNHDA, CDR2 SQIVND (reference sequence). The CDR3, as DNA: TGTGCCAGTAGTAGCGCACTAGCGGGAGGCTACGAGCAGTACTTC. This encodes CASSSALAGGYEQYF. Combining the CDR3 with reference TRBV19 and TRBJ2-7 gives the whole variable domain DGGITQSPKYLFRKEGQNVTLSCEQNLNHDAMYWYRQDPGQGLRLIYYSQIVNDFQKGDIAEGYSVSREKKESFPLTVTSAQKNPTAFYLCASSSALAGGYEQYFGPGTRLTVT.

The chain has TRBV15 and TRBJ2-7, with 11 nucleotides matching TRBD2. Looked up from germline, CDR1 is LNHNV and CDR2 is YYDKDF (reference sequence). The CDR3 sequence is 15 residues long. V trimming: 5 bases; J trimming: 5 bases; junction bases outside the gene matches: 8. CDR3 in DNA: TGTGCCACCAGCCCCACTAGCGGGAGCGTTCACGAGCAGTACTTC. Translated, it gives CATSPTSGSVHEQYF.

This chain links TRBV4-1 with TRBJ1-5, with D unclear. This CDR3 has 14 residues. The germline V and J ends were trimmed by 0 bases and 5 bases, with 8 bases remaining between them. CDR1 is MGHRA and CDR2 is YSYEKL in the germline V gene. DNA of the CDR3: TGCGCCAGCAGCCAAGATCAGTCCTATCAGCCCCAGCATTTT. Encoded protein: CASSQDQSYQPQHF.

This clonotype came up once. V gene TRBV7-2 combines with J gene TRBJ1-4, with TRBD1 matching over 7 bases. Germline lookup yields CDR1 SGHTA and CDR2 FQGNSA. This CDR3 contains 17 residues. J lost 3 bases, V lost 1 base, and 8 bases had no gene match. The CDR3 here is CASSLELQGQANEKLFF. As DNA, the CDR3 is TGTGCCAGCAGCTTAGAGTTACAGGGGCAGGCTAATGAAAAACTGTTTTTT.

CDR3 sequence: CASSDQQGPNEQFF. As DNA, the CDR3 is TGTGCCAGCAGCGATCAGCAGGGGCCCAATGAGCAGTTCTTC. The chain is built from TRBV3-1 and TRBJ2-1; possibly TRBD1 for D (6 bases). Trimming cost V 5 bases and J 6 bases, with 14 bases left between them. The CDR3 spans 14 residues. Germline V gene sequence: CDR1 LGHDT, CDR2 YNNKEL (reference sequence).

V and J are TRBV30 and TRBJ2-3; D uncertain. Trimming cost V 4 bases and J 3 bases, with 8 bases left between them. CDR3 length equals 12 residues. The germline CDR1 and CDR2 sequences are GTSNPN and SVGIG (reference sequence). This chain's CDR3 is CAWTQDTDTQYF. In DNA, the CDR3 is TGTGCCTGGACCCAAGATACAGATACGCAGTATTTT. The full variable domain, completed using reference TRBV30 and TRBJ2-3, is SQTIHQWPATLVQPVGSPLSLECTVEGTSNPNLYWYRQAAGRGLQLLFYSVGIGQISSEVPQNLSASRPQDRQFILSSKKLLLSDSGFYLCAWTQDTDTQYFGPGTRLTVL.

The chain employs TRBV20-1 and TRBJ2-7; 9 bases match TRBD2. CDR3 length: 13 residues. The junction had 6 bases not matched to a gene; V was cut back by 7 bases and J by 2 bases. Per germline, CDR1 DFQATT and CDR2 SNEGSKA (reference sequence). The CDR3 protein is CSGAGGATYEQYF. The DNA for the CDR3 is TGCAGTGGCGCGGGAGGGGCAACCTACGAGCAGTACTTC.

Here the CDR3 reads CASSLNQGEANYGYTF. The CDR3 bases are TGTGCCAGCAGTTTAAATCAGGGGGAGGCTAACTATGGCTACACCTTC. The rearrangement links TRBV6-5 to TRBJ1-2; 7 bases are shared with TRBD1. CDR3 length: 16 residues. The germline gives CDR1 MNHEY, CDR2 SVGAGI. Trimming took 4 bases from V and 0 from J; bases not matched to a gene: 8.